This T cell receptor beta chain was sequenced for a study of cytomegalovirus exposure and HLA in healthy donors. Study-wide results and caveats: In a later analysis, HLA-associated beta chains showed higher expansion and lower generation probabilities than comparable chains. Association with HLA alleles at 0.05 false discovery rate was found for 17,000 or so TCR beta sequences in a later analysis.

In the case of this clone: The antigen is undetermined.

Per the germline V gene, CDR1 is MDHEN and CDR2 is SYDVKM. This CDR3 comprises 16 residues. V trimming: 5 bases; J trimming: 7 bases; junction bases outside the gene matches: 14. PCR employed 60 Vbeta and 13 Jbeta primers. Profiled with immunoSEQ multiplex PCR; TCRdb holds only in-frame clones, not every one. The sample has under 150,000 clones; 75% to 85% are singletons. Those who donated were healthy bone marrow donors. The receptor was isolated from a woman between 35 and 50 years old in good health and CMV-seropositive. Sequencing used PBMCs. The chain uses TRBV28 and TRBJ2-1, with 7 bases fitting TRBD1. CDR3 coding DNA: TGTGCCAGCAGTCGGAAAACAGGGGCTTGGTGGAATGAGCAGTTCTTC. Translation: CASSRKTGAWWNEQFF.